The 8 T cell receptor beta chains listed next were all sequenced from one sample in a study of T cell responses to AZD1222 COVID-19 vaccine. Assay used: immunoSEQ multiplex PCR; TCRdb lists only in-frame clones, some missing. The sample has roughly 42,000 clones; over 60% are singletons. This sample comprised peripheral blood, obtained on day 0 of AZD1222 vaccination. The source of these receptors is an adult in good health.

This rearrangement joins TRBV6-5 to TRBJ2-7; D gene unclear. With 6 bases removed from V and 2 bases from J, the gap between germline ends came to 11 bases. The CDR3 is 13 amino acids. Germline CDR1 is MNHEY and CDR2 is SVGAGI. The CDR3 here is CASRLKGTYEQYF. In DNA, the CDR3 is TGTGCCAGCAGGTTAAAGGGTACCTACGAGCAGTACTTC.

The chain is built from TRBV6-5 and TRBJ2-7; TRBD2 matches 13 bases. V shed 4 bases, J shed 3 bases, and the junction held 3 bases outside the gene matches. Germline CDR1 is MNHEY and CDR2 is SVGAGI. The CDR3 extends over 15 amino acids. CDR3 nucleotides: TGTGCCAGCAGTTGGGGGACTAGCGGGGTCTACGAGCAGTACTTC. The encoded protein is CASSWGTSGVYEQYF.

This CDR3 is CASSFSGGFPNTEAFF. The CDR3, as DNA: TGTGCCAGCAGTTTTAGTGGGGGGTTCCCGAACACTGAAGCTTTCTTT. The rearrangement joins TRBV28 to TRBJ1-1; D perhaps matches TRBD1 (5 bases). This CDR3 contains 16 residues. The V end lost 3 bases, the J end lost 1 base, and 15 bases lay between the germline ends. Germline V CDR1 and CDR2: MDHEN, SYDVKM.

The rearrangement links TRBV11-1 to TRBJ1-1; D is uncertain. The CDR3 runs to 14 residues. CDR1 and CDR2 from the germline V gene are SGHAT and FQDESV (reference sequence). The V end lost 1 base, the J end lost 3 bases, and 9 bases lay between the germline ends. The CDR3 coding sequence is TGTGCCAGCAGCTTAGATTTCGGGGACACTGAAGCTTTCTTT. It yields the protein CASSLDFGDTEAFF.

The V gene is TRBV21-1, the J gene TRBJ2-1; the D call in the table, TRBD1, was not verified against the DNA. TRBV21-1 is labeled a pseudogene. The CDR3 length is 16 residues. The CDR3 DNA sequence: TGTGCCAGCAGCAAAATAATAAGGGACAGAGACAATGAGCAGTTCTTC. Translated, it gives CASSKIIRDRDNEQFF.

This clone was picked up a small number of times. The chain joins TRBV30 to TRBJ1-3; TRBD1 agrees at 7 bases. The junction had 14 bases not matched to a gene; V was cut back by 8 bases and J by 4 bases. Germline V gene sequence: CDR1 GTSNPN, CDR2 SVGIG (reference sequence). The CDR3 has 15 residues. CDR3 DNA sequence: TGTGCCGGAGGGGGGGGACAGACGGGAGGAAACACCATATATTTT. Its protein product is CAGGGGQTGGNTIYF.

The chain employs TRBV6-6 and TRBJ2-5, with D unclear. V was pared by 4 bases and J by 1 base, with 10 bases between. CDR3 length equals 14 residues. The germline V gene encodes CDR1 MNHNY and CDR2 SVGAGI (reference sequence). The CDR3 sequence: CASSLSTPQETQYF. Here the CDR3 DNA reads TGTGCCAGCAGTTTATCGACACCCCAAGAGACCCAGTACTTC.

The V gene is TRBV5-1, the J gene TRBJ2-5, with a possible D match to TRBD1 (5 bases). Germline CDR1 reads SGHRS; CDR2 reads YFSETQ. The CDR3 is 14 amino acids. V was shortened by 4 bases and J by 4 bases, with 14 bases between the two germline ends. The CDR3 DNA follows: TGCGCCAGCAGCCTCAACCAGGGCCGAGAGACCCAGTACTTC. Translation gives CASSLNQGRETQYF.